This is a list of T cell receptor beta chains from one sample in a study of OX40 agonist ivuxolimab in advanced cancers. Here immunoSEQ multiplex PCR was the method, and the copy in TCRdb shows in-frame clones only, minus some. The data hold approximately 43,000 clones, with 85% to 90% observed a single time. The sample here was CD4+ or CD8+ T cells sorted from blood, taken in a trial of the OX40 agonist ivuxolimab. The source of these receptors is an adult with an advanced solid tumor such as melanoma, head and neck, liver or kidney cancer. Each CDR3 is given with its conserved first and last residue. A D gene is named only where the DNA matches it firmly. Some rows have no size entry. The others give once, few or many, or a class for an expanded clone.

clone_size j_call d_call v_call cdr3_aa cdr3_nt
- TRBJ1-6 - TRBV5-4 CASSLAIYNSPLHF TGTGCCAGCAGCTTGGCCATTTATAATTCACCCCTCCACTTT
- TRBJ2-7 TRBD1 TRBV6-6 CASSTGGTGSEQYF TGTGCCAGCAGTACTGGGGGGACAGGGTCCGAGCAGTACTTC
- TRBJ2-2 - TRBV9 CASSVVAGSTGELFF TGTGCCAGCAGCGTAGTCGCAGGTTCCACCGGGGAGCTGTTTTTT
- TRBJ1-2 - TRBV6-6 CASMAGDYGYTF TGTGCCAGCATGGCAGGGGACTATGGCTACACCTTC
- TRBJ2-1 TRBD1 TRBV25-1 CASSPDRGGNEQFF TGTGCCAGCAGCCCGGACAGGGGCGGCAATGAGCAGTTCTTC
- TRBJ2-5 - TRBV9 CASSVGGLQETQYF TGTGCCAGCAGCGTAGGTGGGCTGCAAGAGACCCAGTACTTC
- TRBJ2-7 TRBD1 TRBV6-5 CASSYSGTGYEQYF TGTGCCAGCAGTTACTCGGGGACAGGCTACGAGCAGTACTTC
- TRBJ2-7 - TRBV5-6 CASSWYTEAYEQYF TGTGCCAGCAGCTGGTATACGGAGGCCTACGAGCAGTACTTC
few TRBJ2-3 TRBD1 TRBV30 CAWSQGATFDTQYF TGTGCCTGGAGCCAGGGGGCGACTTTCGATACGCAGTATTTT
- TRBJ2-7 - TRBV19 CASGRQGLYEQYF TGTGCCAGTGGACGGCAAGGGCTCTACGAGCAGTACTTC
- TRBJ2-2 - TRBV29-1 CSVEDRYSTGELFF TGCAGCGTTGAAGACAGATATTCCACCGGGGAGCTGTTTTTT
once TRBJ2-1 - TRBV14 CASSQPGLGSYNEQFF TGTGCCAGCAGCCAACCGGGTCTTGGCTCCTACAATGAGCAGTTCTTC
- TRBJ2-1 - TRBV19 CASMAGLRTYNEQFF TGTGCCAGTATGGCGGGTCTAAGGACCTACAATGAGCAGTTCTTC
- TRBJ2-7 TRBD2 TRBV7-2 CASSPMPLAGEEQYF TGTGCCAGCAGCCCCATGCCGCTAGCGGGAGAAGAGCAGTACTTC
- TRBJ2-5 - TRBV15 CATSRGQRETQYF TGTGCCACCAGCAGGGGGCAGAGAGAGACCCAGTACTTC
- TRBJ2-1 - TRBV18 CASSPRGDYNEQFF TGTGCCAGCTCACCACGCGGGGACTACAATGAGCAGTTCTTC
once TRBJ2-1 - TRBV6-1 CASSERQMTWDEQFF TGTGCCAGCAGTGAACGGCAGATGACTTGGGATGAGCAGTTCTTC